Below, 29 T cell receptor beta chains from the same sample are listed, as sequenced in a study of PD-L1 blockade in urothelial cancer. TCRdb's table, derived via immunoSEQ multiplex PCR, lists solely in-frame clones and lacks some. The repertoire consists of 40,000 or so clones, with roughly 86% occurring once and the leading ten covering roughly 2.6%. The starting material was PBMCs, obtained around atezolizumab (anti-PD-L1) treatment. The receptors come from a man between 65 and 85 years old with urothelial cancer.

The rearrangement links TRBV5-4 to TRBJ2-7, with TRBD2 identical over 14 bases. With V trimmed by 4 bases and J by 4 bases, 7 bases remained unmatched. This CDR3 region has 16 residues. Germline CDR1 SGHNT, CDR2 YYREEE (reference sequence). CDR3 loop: CASSPTSGRAFYEQYF. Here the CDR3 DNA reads TGTGCCAGCAGCCCGACTAGCGGGAGGGCTTTTTACGAGCAGTACTTC.

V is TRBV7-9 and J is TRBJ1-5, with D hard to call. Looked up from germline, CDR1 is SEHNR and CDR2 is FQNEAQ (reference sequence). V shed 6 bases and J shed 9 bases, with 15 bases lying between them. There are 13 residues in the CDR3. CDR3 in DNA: TGTGCCAGCAGTTCCGGGAGTCGCTGGCCCCAGCATTTT. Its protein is CASSSGSRWPQHF.

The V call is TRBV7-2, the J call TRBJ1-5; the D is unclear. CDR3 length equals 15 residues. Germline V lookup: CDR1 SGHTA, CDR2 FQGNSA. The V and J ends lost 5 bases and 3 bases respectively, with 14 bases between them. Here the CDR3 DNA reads TGTGCCAGCAGCGCTAATGCACAGTTCAATCAGCCCCAGCATTTT. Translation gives CASSANAQFNQPQHF.

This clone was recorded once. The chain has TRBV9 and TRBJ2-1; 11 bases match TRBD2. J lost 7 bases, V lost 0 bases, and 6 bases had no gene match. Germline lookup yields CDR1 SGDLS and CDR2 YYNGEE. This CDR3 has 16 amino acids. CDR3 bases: TGTGCCAGCAGCGTAGAACCCCTAGCGGGAGGAAATGAGCAGTTCTTC. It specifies CASSVEPLAGGNEQFF. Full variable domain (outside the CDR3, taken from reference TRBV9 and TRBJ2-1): DSGVTQTPKHLITATGQRVTLRCSPRSGDLSVYWYQQSLDQGLQFLIQYYNGEERAKGNILERFSAQQFPDLHSELNLSSLELGDSALYFCASSVEPLAGGNEQFFGPGTRLTVL.

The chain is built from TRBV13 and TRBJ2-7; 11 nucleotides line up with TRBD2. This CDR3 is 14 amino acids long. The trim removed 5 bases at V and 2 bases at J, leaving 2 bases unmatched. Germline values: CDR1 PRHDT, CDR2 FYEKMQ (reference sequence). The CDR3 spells CASSPSGRPYEQYF. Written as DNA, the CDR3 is TGTGCCAGCAGCCCTAGCGGGAGGCCCTACGAGCAGTACTTC.

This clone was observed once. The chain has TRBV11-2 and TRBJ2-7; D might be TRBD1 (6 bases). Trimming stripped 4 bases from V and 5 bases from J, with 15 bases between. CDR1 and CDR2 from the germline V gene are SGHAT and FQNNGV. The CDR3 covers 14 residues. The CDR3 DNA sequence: TGTGCCAGCAGCTCGACACAGGGATGGAACGAGCAGTACTTC. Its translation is CASSSTQGWNEQYF. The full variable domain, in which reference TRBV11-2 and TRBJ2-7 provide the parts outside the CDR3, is EAGVAQSPRYKIIEKRQSVAFWCNPISGHATLYWYQQILGQGPKLLIQFQNNGVVDDSQLPKDRFSAERLKGVDSTLKIQPAKLEDSAVYLCASSSTQGWNEQYFGPGTRLTVT.

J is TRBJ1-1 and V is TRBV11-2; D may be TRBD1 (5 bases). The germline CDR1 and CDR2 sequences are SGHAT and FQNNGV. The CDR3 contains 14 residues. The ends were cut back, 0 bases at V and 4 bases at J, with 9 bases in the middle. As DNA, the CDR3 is TGTGCCAGCAGCTTAGACAGGGAGGGCACTGAAGCTTTCTTT. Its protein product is CASSLDREGTEAFF.

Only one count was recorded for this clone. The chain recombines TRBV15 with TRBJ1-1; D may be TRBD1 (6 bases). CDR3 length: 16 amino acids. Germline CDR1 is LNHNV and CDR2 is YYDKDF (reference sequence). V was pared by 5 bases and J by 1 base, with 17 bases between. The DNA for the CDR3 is TGTGCCACCAGCGAGAGCCGGGGGGGGGCGAACACTGAAGCTTTCTTT. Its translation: CATSESRGGANTEAFF.

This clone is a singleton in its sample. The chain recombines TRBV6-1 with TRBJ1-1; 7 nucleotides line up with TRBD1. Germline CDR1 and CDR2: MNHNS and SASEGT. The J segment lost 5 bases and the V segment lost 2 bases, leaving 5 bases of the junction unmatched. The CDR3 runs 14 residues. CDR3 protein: CASSERAGGTEAFF. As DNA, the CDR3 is TGTGCCAGCAGTGAAAGAGCAGGGGGGACTGAAGCTTTCTTT.

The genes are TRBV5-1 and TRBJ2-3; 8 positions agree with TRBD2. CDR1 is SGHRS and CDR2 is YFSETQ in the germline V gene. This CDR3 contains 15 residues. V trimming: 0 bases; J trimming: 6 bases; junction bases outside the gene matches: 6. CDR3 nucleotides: TGCGCCAGCAGCTTGGAAGCGCGGGGGGATGATACGCAGTATTTT. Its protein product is CASSLEARGDDTQYF.

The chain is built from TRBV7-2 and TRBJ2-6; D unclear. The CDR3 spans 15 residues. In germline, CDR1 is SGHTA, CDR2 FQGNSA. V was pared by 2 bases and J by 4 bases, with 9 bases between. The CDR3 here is CASSLTRGGANVLTF. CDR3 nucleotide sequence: TGTGCCAGCAGCTTAACACGAGGCGGGGCCAACGTCCTGACTTTC. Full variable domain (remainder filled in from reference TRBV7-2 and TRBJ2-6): GAGVSQSPSNKVTEKGKDVELRCDPISGHTALYWYRQSLGQGLEFLIYFQGNSAPDKSGLPSDRFSAERTGGSVSTLTIQRTQQEDSAVYLCASSLTRGGANVLTFGAGSRLTVL.

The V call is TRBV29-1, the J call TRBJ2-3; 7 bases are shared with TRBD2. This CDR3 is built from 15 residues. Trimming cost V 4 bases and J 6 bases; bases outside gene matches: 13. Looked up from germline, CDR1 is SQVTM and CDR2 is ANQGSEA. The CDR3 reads CSVGGRGLPLDTQYF. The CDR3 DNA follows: TGCAGCGTTGGGGGGAGGGGACTACCCCTCGATACGCAGTATTTT.

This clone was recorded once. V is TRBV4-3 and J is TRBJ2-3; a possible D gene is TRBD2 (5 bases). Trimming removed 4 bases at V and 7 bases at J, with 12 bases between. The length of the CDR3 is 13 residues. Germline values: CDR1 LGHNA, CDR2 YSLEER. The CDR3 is CASSPSEGNTQYF. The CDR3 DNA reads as TGCGCCAGCAGCCCCTCTGAGGGAAATACGCAGTATTTT.

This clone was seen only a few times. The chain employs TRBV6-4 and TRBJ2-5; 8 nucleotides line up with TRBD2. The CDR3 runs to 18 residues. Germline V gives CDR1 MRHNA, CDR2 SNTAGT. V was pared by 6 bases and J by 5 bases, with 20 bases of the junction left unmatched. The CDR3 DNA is TGTGCCAGCAGCGCTAACCCCTCAGGGAGCGGGAGAGACGAGACCCAGTACTTC. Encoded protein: CASSANPSGSGRDETQYF.

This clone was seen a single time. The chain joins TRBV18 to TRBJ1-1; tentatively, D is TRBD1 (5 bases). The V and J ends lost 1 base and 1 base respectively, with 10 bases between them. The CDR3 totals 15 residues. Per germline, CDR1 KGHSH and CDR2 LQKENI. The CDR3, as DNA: TGTGCCAGCTCACCACGAGGGGAGGCGAACACTGAAGCTTTCTTT. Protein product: CASSPRGEANTEAFF. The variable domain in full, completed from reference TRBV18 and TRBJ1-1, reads NAGVMQNPRHLVRRRGQEARLRCSPMKGHSHVYWYRQLPEEGLKFMVYLQKENIIDESGMPKERFSAEFPKEGPSILRIQQVVRGDSAAYFCASSPRGEANTEAFFGQGTRLTVV.

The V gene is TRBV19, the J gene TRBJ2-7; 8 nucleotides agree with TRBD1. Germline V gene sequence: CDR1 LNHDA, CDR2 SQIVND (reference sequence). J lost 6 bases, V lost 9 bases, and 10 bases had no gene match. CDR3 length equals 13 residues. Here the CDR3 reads CASAKDRVGEQYF. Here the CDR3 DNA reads TGTGCCAGCGCGAAGGACAGGGTAGGCGAGCAGTACTTC.

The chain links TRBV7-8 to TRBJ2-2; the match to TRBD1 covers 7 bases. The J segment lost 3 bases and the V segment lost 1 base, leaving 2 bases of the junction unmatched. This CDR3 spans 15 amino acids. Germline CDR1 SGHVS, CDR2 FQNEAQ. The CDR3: CASSLDRGHTGELFF. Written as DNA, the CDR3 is TGTGCCAGCAGCTTAGACAGGGGCCACACCGGGGAGCTGTTTTTT.

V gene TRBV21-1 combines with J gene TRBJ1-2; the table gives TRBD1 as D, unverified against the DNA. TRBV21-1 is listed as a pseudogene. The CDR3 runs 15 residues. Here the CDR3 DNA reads TGTGCCAGCAGAGGACAGGGGCTACTTATCTATGGCTACACCTTC. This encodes CASRGQGLLIYGYTF.

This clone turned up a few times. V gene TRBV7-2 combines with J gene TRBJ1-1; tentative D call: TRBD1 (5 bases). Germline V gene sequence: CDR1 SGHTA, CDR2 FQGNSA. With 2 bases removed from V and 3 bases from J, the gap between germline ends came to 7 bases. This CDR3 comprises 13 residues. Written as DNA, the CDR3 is TGTGCCAGCAGCTTAACGGGGGACACTGAAGCTTTCTTT. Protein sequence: CASSLTGDTEAFF.

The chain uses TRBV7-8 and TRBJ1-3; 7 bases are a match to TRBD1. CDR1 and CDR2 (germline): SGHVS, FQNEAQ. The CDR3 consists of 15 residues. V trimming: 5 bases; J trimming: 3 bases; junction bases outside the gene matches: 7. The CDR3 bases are TGTGCCAGCAGCCCAGGGACAGCCAGTGGAAACACCATATATTTT. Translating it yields CASSPGTASGNTIYF. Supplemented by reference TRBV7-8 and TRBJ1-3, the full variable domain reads GAGVSQSPRYKVAKRGQDVALRCDPISGHVSLFWYQQALGQGPEFLTYFQNEAQLDKSGLPSDRFFAERPEGSVSTLKIQRTQQEDSAVYLCASSPGTASGNTIYFGEGSWLTVV.

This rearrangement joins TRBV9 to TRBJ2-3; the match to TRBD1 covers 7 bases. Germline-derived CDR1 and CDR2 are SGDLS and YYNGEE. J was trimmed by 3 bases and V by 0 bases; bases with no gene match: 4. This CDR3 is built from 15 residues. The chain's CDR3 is CASSVEGGRTDTQYF. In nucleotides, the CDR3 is TGTGCCAGCAGCGTAGAAGGGGGCCGGACAGATACGCAGTATTTT.

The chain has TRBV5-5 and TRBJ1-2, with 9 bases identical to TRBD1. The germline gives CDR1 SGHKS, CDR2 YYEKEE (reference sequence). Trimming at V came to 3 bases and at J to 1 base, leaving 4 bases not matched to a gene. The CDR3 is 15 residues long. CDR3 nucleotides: TGTGCCAGCAGCTGGGGACAGGGCAATAACTATGGCTACACCTTC. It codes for CASSWGQGNNYGYTF.

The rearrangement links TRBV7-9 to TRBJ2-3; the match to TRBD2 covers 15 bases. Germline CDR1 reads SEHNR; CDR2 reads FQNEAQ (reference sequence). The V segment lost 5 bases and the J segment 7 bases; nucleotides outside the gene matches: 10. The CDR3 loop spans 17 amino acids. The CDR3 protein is CASSRGLAGGPVNTQYF. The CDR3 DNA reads TGTGCCAGCAGCAGAGGACTAGCGGGAGGGCCGGTGAATACGCAGTATTTT.

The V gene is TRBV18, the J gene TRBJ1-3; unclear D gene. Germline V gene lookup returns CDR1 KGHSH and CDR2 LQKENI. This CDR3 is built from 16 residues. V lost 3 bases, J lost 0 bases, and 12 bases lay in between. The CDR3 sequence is CASSPPGQSSGNTIYF. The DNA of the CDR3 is TGTGCCAGCTCACCCCCGGGTCAGAGCTCTGGAAACACCATATATTTT.

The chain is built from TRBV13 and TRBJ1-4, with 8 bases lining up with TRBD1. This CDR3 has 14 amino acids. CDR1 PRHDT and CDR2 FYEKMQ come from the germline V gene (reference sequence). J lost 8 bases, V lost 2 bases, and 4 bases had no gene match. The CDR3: CASSLRDRREKLFF. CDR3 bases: TGTGCCAGCAGCTTAAGGGACAGGCGCGAAAAACTGTTTTTT.

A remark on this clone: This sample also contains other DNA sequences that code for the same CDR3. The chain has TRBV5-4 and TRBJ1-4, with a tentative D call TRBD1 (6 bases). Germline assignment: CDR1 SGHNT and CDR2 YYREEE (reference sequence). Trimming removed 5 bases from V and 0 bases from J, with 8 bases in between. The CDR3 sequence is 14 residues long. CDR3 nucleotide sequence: TGTGCCAGCAGTCGGACAGCAACTAATGAAAAACTGTTTTTT. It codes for CASSRTATNEKLFF.

Here the CDR3 DNA reads TGTGCCAGCAGCCCCCGGAGGGCGAGCCCCTACGAGAGCTCCTACGAGCAGTACTTC. This encodes CASSPRRASPYESSYEQYF. V is TRBV7-9 and J is TRBJ2-7; the D gene is possibly TRBD2 (6 bases). The V end lost 5 bases, the J end lost 0 bases, and 26 bases lay between the germline ends. Per germline, CDR1 SEHNR and CDR2 FQNEAQ (reference sequence). This CDR3 is 19 amino acids long.

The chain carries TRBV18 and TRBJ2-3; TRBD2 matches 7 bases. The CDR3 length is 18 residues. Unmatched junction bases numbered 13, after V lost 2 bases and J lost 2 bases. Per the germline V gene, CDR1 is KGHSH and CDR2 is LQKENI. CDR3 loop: CASSPTLAAGWNTDTQYF. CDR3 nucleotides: TGTGCCAGCTCACCAACGCTAGCGGCGGGTTGGAACACAGATACGCAGTATTTT.

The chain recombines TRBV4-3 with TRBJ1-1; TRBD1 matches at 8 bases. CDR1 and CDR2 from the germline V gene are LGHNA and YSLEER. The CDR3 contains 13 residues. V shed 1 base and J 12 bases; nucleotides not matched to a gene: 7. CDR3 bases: TGCGCCAGCAGCCAAGGGACAGGGACCGTCCCTTTCTTT. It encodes CASSQGTGTVPFF.